This T cell receptor (beta chain) was identified during a study of T cell changes during pregnancy in multiple sclerosis. Germline V CDR1 and CDR2: MRHNA, SNTAGT. V trimming: 8 bases; J trimming: 3 bases; junction bases outside the gene matches: 16. The CDR3 covers 19 residues. Libraries were prepared by immunoSEQ multiplex PCR; TCRdb keeps only in-frame clonotypes and omits some of them. The sample consists of just under 65,000 clones, around 92% of them appearing once. This chain connects TRBV6-4 to TRBJ1-6; 10 bases are shared with TRBD1. The starting material was peripheral blood, obtained in the third trimester of pregnancy. The clonotype comes from a female donor in good health, enrolled as a control in a pregnancy study. The CDR3 sequence: CASGALGQGIGIYNSPLHF. The CDR3 coding sequence is TGTGCCAGCGGAGCCCTGGGACAGGGGATCGGTATCTATAATTCACCCCTCCACTTT.